Listed below are T cell receptor beta chains from one sample, sequenced in a study of control samples from healthy donors and cancer patients. Here immunoSEQ multiplex PCR was the method, and the copy in TCRdb shows in-frame clones only, minus some. The data hold over 150,000 clones, with approximately 90% observed a single time. Sequencing was performed on blood. The receptors here all came from a man aged 30 to 45 in good health. Each CDR3 is given with its conserved first and last residue. The order of the fields is D gene, J gene, V gene, clone size, CDR3 protein, CDR3 DNA. A D gene is named only where the DNA matches it firmly. Part of the rows lack a size; the others show once, few, many or a class for expanded clones.

d_gene: TRBD1
j_gene: TRBJ2-7
v_gene: TRBV13
abundance: .
CDR3aa: CATKKRQGQRIKQYF
CDR3nt: TGTGCCACCAAGAAAAGACAGGGACAGCGTATCAAGCAGTACTTC

d_gene: .
j_gene: TRBJ2-4
v_gene: TRBV19
abundance: .
CDR3aa: CASSSTALGKNIQYF
CDR3nt: TGTGCCAGCAGTAGTACAGCCCTCGGCAAAAACATTCAGTACTTC

d_gene: .
j_gene: TRBJ1-6
v_gene: TRBV27
abundance: few
CDR3aa: CASSFTNSPLHF
CDR3nt: TGTGCCAGCAGTTTCACTAATTCACCCCTCCACTTT

d_gene: .
j_gene: TRBJ2-1
v_gene: TRBV1
abundance: .
CDR3aa: CTSSQILDRGQGDEQFF
CDR3nt: TGCACCAGCAGCCAGATCCTAGACAGGGGGCAAGGCGATGAGCAGTTCTTC

d_gene: .
j_gene: TRBJ1-1
v_gene: TRBV27
abundance: .
CDR3aa: CASSLRGPPGSTEAFF
CDR3nt: TGTGCCAGCAGTTTAAGGGGACCCCCGGGATCCACTGAAGCTTTCTTT

d_gene: .
j_gene: TRBJ1-1
v_gene: TRBV12-3/TRBV12-4
abundance: .
CDR3aa: CASSGVNTEAFF
CDR3nt: TGTGCCAGCAGTGGAGTGAACACTGAAGCTTTCTTT

d_gene: .
j_gene: TRBJ1-1
v_gene: TRBV19
abundance: once
CDR3aa: CASSIGVSLNTEAFF
CDR3nt: TGTGCCAGTAGTATTGGGGTCTCGTTGAACACTGAAGCTTTCTTT

d_gene: TRBD2
j_gene: TRBJ2-5
v_gene: TRBV11-2
abundance: .
CDR3aa: CASRDSGGAQETQYF
CDR3nt: TGTGCCAGCAGGGATAGCGGGGGGGCCCAAGAGACCCAGTACTTC

d_gene: .
j_gene: TRBJ1-1
v_gene: TRBV5-1
abundance: once
CDR3aa: CASSLRGSPSNTEAFF
CDR3nt: TGCGCCAGCAGCTTGAGGGGATCGCCTTCGAACACTGAAGCTTTCTTT

d_gene: .
j_gene: TRBJ1-2
v_gene: TRBV4-3
abundance: once
CDR3aa: CASSQVGGVNGYTF
CDR3nt: TGCGCCAGCAGCCAAGTAGGTGGAGTTAATGGCTACACCTTC

d_gene: .
j_gene: TRBJ1-2
v_gene: TRBV28
abundance: .
CDR3aa: CASQVATYGYTF
CDR3nt: TGTGCCAGCCAGGTCGCAACCTATGGCTACACCTTC

d_gene: .
j_gene: TRBJ2-5
v_gene: TRBV5-1
abundance: .
CDR3aa: CASSRGTGETQYF
CDR3nt: TGCGCCAGCAGCAGGGGGACCGGCGAGACCCAGTACTTC

d_gene: TRBD1
j_gene: TRBJ1-2
v_gene: TRBV27
abundance: .
CDR3aa: CASSLLRDSENGYTF
CDR3nt: TGTGCCAGCAGTCTACTCCGGGACAGCGAGAATGGCTACACCTTC

d_gene: TRBD1
j_gene: TRBJ1-4
v_gene: TRBV5-8
abundance: .
CDR3aa: CASSLFQGENEKLFF
CDR3nt: TGTGCCAGCAGCTTGTTTCAGGGGGAAAATGAAAAACTGTTTTTT

d_gene: .
j_gene: TRBJ1-3
v_gene: TRBV19
abundance: .
CDR3aa: CASWSTRGAGNTIYF
CDR3nt: TGTGCCAGTTGGTCGACACGGGGCGCGGGAAACACCATATATTTT

d_gene: TRBD1
j_gene: TRBJ1-2
v_gene: TRBV6-2/TRBV6-3
abundance: once
CDR3aa: CASSIPGQGAYGYTF
CDR3nt: TGTGCCAGCAGCATCCCCGGACAGGGGGCCTATGGCTACACCTTC

d_gene: .
j_gene: TRBJ1-1
v_gene: TRBV10-3
abundance: .
CDR3aa: CATSRLQSNTEAFF
CDR3nt: TGTGCCACCAGCCGACTACAATCGAACACTGAAGCTTTCTTT

d_gene: TRBD1
j_gene: TRBJ2-1
v_gene: TRBV6-2/TRBV6-3
abundance: .
CDR3aa: CASSPGTGVVREQFF
CDR3nt: TGTGCCAGCAGTCCGGGGACAGGGGTAGTAAGGGAGCAGTTCTTC

d_gene: .
j_gene: TRBJ2-1
v_gene: TRBV19
abundance: once
CDR3aa: CASSMVGSSYNEQFF
CDR3nt: TGTGCCAGTAGTATGGTAGGGAGCTCCTACAATGAGCAGTTCTTC

d_gene: .
j_gene: TRBJ2-5
v_gene: TRBV5-1
abundance: .
CDR3aa: CASSLEAGGETQYF
CDR3nt: TGCGCCAGCAGCTTGGAGGCTGGCGGGGAGACCCAGTACTTC

d_gene: TRBD1
j_gene: TRBJ1-5
v_gene: TRBV19
abundance: .
CDR3aa: CASSRQGLINQPQHF
CDR3nt: TGTGCCAGTAGTAGACAGGGGCTGATCAATCAGCCCCAGCATTTT

d_gene: TRBD2
j_gene: TRBJ2-5
v_gene: TRBV6-2/TRBV6-3
abundance: .
CDR3aa: CASSYSLPSGGETQYF
CDR3nt: TGTGCCAGCAGTTACTCTCTACCTAGCGGGGGGGAGACCCAGTACTTC

d_gene: .
j_gene: TRBJ1-5
v_gene: TRBV4-2
abundance: .
CDR3aa: CASSQAQGNQPQHF
CDR3nt: TGTGCCAGCAGCCAAGCTCAGGGCAATCAGCCCCAGCATTTT

d_gene: .
j_gene: TRBJ2-2
v_gene: TRBV13
abundance: .
CDR3aa: CASSLGLRNTGELFF
CDR3nt: TGTGCCAGCAGCTTAGGACTACGGAACACCGGGGAGCTGTTTTTT

d_gene: .
j_gene: TRBJ1-1
v_gene: TRBV12-3/TRBV12-4
abundance: .
CDR3aa: CASSLRTVTEAFF
CDR3nt: TGTGCCAGCAGTTTGAGGACCGTCACTGAAGCTTTCTTT

d_gene: .
j_gene: TRBJ1-1
v_gene: TRBV30
abundance: .
CDR3aa: CAWRSISDTEAFF
CDR3nt: TGTGCCTGGAGATCCATTTCGGACACTGAAGCTTTCTTT

d_gene: .
j_gene: TRBJ1-2
v_gene: TRBV29-1
abundance: .
CDR3aa: CSVEGRLNYGYTF
CDR3nt: TGCAGCGTTGAGGGGAGGCTAAACTATGGCTACACCTTC

d_gene: .
j_gene: TRBJ1-5
v_gene: TRBV18
abundance: once
CDR3aa: CASSPPGGGGNQPQHF
CDR3nt: TGTGCCAGCTCACCACCCGGGGGGGGAGGCAATCAGCCCCAGCATTTT

d_gene: .
j_gene: TRBJ2-3
v_gene: TRBV25-1
abundance: .
CDR3aa: CTSSYQDSDTQYF
CDR3nt: TGTACCAGCAGTTACCAGGACTCAGATACGCAGTATTTT

d_gene: .
j_gene: TRBJ2-5
v_gene: TRBV27
abundance: .
CDR3aa: CASRPPSVQTQYF
CDR3nt: TGTGCCAGCAGGCCCCCGTCGGTGCAGACCCAGTACTTC

d_gene: .
j_gene: TRBJ2-3
v_gene: TRBV27
abundance: .
CDR3aa: CASTLGSPPPSGTQYF
CDR3nt: TGTGCCAGCACCCTAGGTAGCCCTCCCCCGAGTGGTACGCAGTATTTT

d_gene: .
j_gene: TRBJ2-5
v_gene: TRBV4-1
abundance: .
CDR3aa: CASSQGPGQTYQETQYF
CDR3nt: TGCGCCAGCAGCCAAGGTCCGGGACAAACGTACCAAGAGACCCAGTACTTC

d_gene: TRBD2
j_gene: TRBJ2-1
v_gene: TRBV9
abundance: .
CDR3aa: CASSVLAGKSYNEQFF
CDR3nt: TGTGCCAGCAGCGTATTAGCGGGGAAATCCTACAATGAGCAGTTCTTC

d_gene: .
j_gene: TRBJ1-2
v_gene: TRBV29-1
abundance: once
CDR3aa: CSVGMGNYGYTF
CDR3nt: TGCAGCGTTGGGATGGGGAACTATGGCTACACCTTC

d_gene: TRBD1
j_gene: TRBJ2-5
v_gene: TRBV15
abundance: .
CDR3aa: CATRFRQGETQYF
CDR3nt: TGTGCCACCAGATTTCGACAGGGAGAGACCCAGTACTTC

d_gene: .
j_gene: TRBJ2-5
v_gene: TRBV19
abundance: .
CDR3aa: CASSIAGTVSFETQYF
CDR3nt: TGTGCCAGTAGTATAGCAGGGACGGTGAGCTTCGAGACCCAGTACTTC

d_gene: .
j_gene: TRBJ1-6
v_gene: TRBV19
abundance: .
CDR3aa: CASSISGDNSPLHF
CDR3nt: TGTGCCAGTAGTATTTCAGGAGACAATTCACCCCTCCACTTT

d_gene: TRBD1
j_gene: TRBJ1-4
v_gene: TRBV11-2
abundance: .
CDR3aa: CASSWGQGEEKLFF
CDR3nt: TGTGCCAGCAGCTGGGGACAGGGTGAGGAAAAACTGTTTTTT

d_gene: .
j_gene: TRBJ2-5
v_gene: TRBV6-5
abundance: .
CDR3aa: CASSYDAGAVETQYF
CDR3nt: TGTGCCAGCAGTTACGATGCCGGGGCCGTGGAGACCCAGTACTTC

d_gene: TRBD1
j_gene: TRBJ1-6
v_gene: TRBV4-2
abundance: .
CDR3aa: CASSQDRGTGVLGSPLHF
CDR3nt: TGTGCCAGCAGCCAAGATCGGGGGACAGGGGTGCTTGGTTCACCCCTCCACTTT

d_gene: TRBD2
j_gene: TRBJ2-1
v_gene: TRBV28
abundance: .
CDR3aa: CASTLILGSGSFREQFF
CDR3nt: TGTGCCAGCACCCTAATACTTGGCAGCGGGAGTTTCCGCGAGCAGTTCTTC